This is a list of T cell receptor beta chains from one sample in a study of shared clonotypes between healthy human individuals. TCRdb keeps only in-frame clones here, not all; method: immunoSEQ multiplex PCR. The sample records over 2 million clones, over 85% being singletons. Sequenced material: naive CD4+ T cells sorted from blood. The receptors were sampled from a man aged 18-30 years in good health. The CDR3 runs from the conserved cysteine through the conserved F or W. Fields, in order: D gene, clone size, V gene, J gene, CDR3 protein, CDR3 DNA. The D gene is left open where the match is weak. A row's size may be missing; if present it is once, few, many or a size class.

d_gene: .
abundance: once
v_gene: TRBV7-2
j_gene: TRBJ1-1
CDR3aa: CASSQWTVNTEAFF
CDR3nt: TGTGCCAGCAGCCAATGGACGGTGAACACTGAAGCTTTCTTT

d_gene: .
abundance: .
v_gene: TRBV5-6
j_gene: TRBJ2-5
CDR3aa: CASSRDTFQETQYF
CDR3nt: TGTGCCAGCAGCCGGGACACCTTCCAAGAGACCCAGTACTTC

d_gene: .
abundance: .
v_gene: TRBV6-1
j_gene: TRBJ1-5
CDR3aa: CASVEREGINQPQHF
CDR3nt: TGTGCCAGCGTCGAGAGGGAGGGGATCAATCAGCCCCAGCATTTT

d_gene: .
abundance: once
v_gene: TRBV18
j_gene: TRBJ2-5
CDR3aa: CASSELGETQYF
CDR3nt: TGTGCCAGCTCAGAACTTGGGGAGACCCAGTACTTC

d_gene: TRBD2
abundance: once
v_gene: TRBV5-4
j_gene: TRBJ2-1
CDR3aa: CASSWTSGGADEQFF
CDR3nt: TGTGCCAGCAGCTGGACTAGCGGGGGGGCGGATGAGCAGTTCTTC

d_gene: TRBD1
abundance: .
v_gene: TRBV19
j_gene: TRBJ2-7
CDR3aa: CARGQSRLYEQYF
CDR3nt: TGTGCCAGGGGACAGAGCAGGCTCTACGAGCAGTACTTC

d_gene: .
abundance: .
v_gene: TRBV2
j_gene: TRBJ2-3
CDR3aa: CAGPDGPAAPQYF
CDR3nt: TGTGCCGGACCCGACGGCCCCGCAGCGCCGCAGTATTTT

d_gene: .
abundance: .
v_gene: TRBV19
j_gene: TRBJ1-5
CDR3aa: CASSPGHSSNQPQHF
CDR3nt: TGTGCCAGTAGCCCGGGACACTCTAGCAATCAGCCCCAGCATTTT

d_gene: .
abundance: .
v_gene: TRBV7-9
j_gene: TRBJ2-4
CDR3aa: CASSPWGAKNIQYF
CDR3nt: TGTGCCAGCAGCCCCTGGGGAGCCAAAAACATTCAGTACTTC

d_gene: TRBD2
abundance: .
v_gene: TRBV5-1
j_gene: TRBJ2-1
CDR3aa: CASSLIAGTRNNEQFF
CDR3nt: TGCGCCAGCAGCCTAATCGCCGGGACTAGAAACAATGAGCAGTTCTTC

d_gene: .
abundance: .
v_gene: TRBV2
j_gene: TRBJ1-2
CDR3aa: CASSEALHLGAGMTYGYTF
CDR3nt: TGTGCCAGCAGTGAAGCGCTTCATTTAGGGGCCGGGATGACATATGGCTACACCTTC

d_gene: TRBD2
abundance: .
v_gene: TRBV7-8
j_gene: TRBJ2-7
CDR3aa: CASSSSGGGSYEQYF
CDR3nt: TGTGCCAGCAGCTCTAGCGGGGGGGGATCCTACGAGCAGTACTTC

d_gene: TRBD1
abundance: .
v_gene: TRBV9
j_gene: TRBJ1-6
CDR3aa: CASSPLDRENSPLHF
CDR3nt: TGTGCCAGCAGCCCGCTGGACAGGGAAAATTCACCCCTCCACTTT

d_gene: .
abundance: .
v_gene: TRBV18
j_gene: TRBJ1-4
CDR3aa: CASSPGQPSGNEKLFF
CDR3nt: TGTGCCAGCTCACCCGGACAGCCATCCGGGAATGAAAAACTGTTTTTT

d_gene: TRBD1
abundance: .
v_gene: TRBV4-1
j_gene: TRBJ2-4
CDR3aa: CASSQPGQGAKNIQYF
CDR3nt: TGCGCCAGCAGCCAACCCGGACAGGGGGCCAAAAACATTCAGTACTTC

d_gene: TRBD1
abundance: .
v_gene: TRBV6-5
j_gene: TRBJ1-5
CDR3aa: CASRPGQFNQPQHF
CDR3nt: TGTGCCAGCAGGCCGGGACAGTTCAATCAGCCCCAGCATTTT

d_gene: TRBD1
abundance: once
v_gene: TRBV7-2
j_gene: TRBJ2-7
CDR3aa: CASSPRQGPYEQYF
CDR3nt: TGTGCCAGCAGCCCTCGACAGGGTCCCTACGAGCAGTACTTC

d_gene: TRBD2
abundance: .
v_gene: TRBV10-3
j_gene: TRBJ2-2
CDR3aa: CAIQRTSSDTGELFF
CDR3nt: TGTGCCATCCAAAGGACTAGCAGTGACACCGGGGAGCTGTTTTTT

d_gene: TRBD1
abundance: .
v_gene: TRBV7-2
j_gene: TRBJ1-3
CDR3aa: CASSLGGQGATGNTIYF
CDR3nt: TGTGCCAGCAGCTTAGGTGGACAGGGGGCAACGGGAAACACCATATATTTT

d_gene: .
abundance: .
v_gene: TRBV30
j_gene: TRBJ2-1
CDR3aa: CAWSGGRNEQFF
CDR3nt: TGTGCCTGGAGTGGGGGGCGCAATGAGCAGTTCTTC

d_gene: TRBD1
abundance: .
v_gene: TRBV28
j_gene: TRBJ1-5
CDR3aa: CASSTWTSGTGVYSNQPQHF
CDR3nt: TGTGCCAGCAGTACATGGACTTCCGGGACAGGGGTTTATAGCAATCAGCCCCAGCATTTT

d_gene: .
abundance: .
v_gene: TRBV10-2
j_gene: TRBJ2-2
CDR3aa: CASSEGEYTGELFF
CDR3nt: TGCGCCAGCAGTGAGGGAGAGTACACCGGGGAGCTGTTTTTT

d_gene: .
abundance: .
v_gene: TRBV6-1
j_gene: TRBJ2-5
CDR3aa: CASSDGQQETQYF
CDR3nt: TGTGCCAGCAGTGACGGACAGCAAGAGACCCAGTACTTC

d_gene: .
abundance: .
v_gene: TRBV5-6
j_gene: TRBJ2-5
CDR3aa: CASSLALETQYF
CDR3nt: TGTGCCAGCAGCTTGGCCTTGGAGACCCAGTACTTC

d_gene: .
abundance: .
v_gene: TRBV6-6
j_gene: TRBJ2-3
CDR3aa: CASSKTRGLSTDTQYF
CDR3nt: TGTGCCAGCAGTAAAACCCGGGGACTGTCCACAGATACGCAGTATTTT

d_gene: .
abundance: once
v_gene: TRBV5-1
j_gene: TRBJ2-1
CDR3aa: CASSLEVRNEQFF
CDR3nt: TGCGCCAGCAGCTTGGAAGTACGGAATGAGCAGTTCTTC

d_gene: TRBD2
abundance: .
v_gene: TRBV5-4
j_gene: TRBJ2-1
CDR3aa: CASSRGGSSYNEQFF
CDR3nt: TGTGCCAGCAGCCGGGGCGGGAGCTCCTACAATGAGCAGTTCTTC